The 20 T cell receptor beta chains reported below all come from one sample, sequenced in a study of response to subunit inactivated influenza vaccine. Each CDR3 protein gets one entry after TCRdb re-called the RT-PCR reads with MiXCR. The sample contains roughly 630,000 distinct CDR3 sequences, 14% of which appear only once. Specimen: PBMCs from blood, collected 14 to 15 days before vaccination. Receptor source: a man aged 45-65 years who received an inactivated influenza vaccine.

This clonotype has only a few counts. The chain uses TRBV7-2 and TRBJ2-7; D is possibly TRBD1 (5 bases). V gave up 1 base and J gave up 3 bases, with 10 bases separating them. The CDR3 sequence is 14 residues long. Germline loops: CDR1 SGHTA, CDR2 FQGNSA. The CDR3 region is CASSLDRSNYEQYF. DNA of the CDR3: TGTGCCAGCAGCTTAGACAGGTCCAACTACGAGCAGTACTTC.

The J gene is TRBJ2-7, the V gene TRBV7-9; tentatively, D is TRBD2 (5 bases). The germline V gene has CDR1 SEHNR and CDR2 FQNEAQ (reference sequence). V lost 5 bases to trimming and J lost 3 bases, with 20 bases between them. CDR3 length equals 16 residues. The CDR3 reads CASSPRTAGNYYEQYF. CDR3 coding DNA: TGTGCCAGCAGCCCACGAACCGCCGGGAATTACTACGAGCAGTACTTC.

This clonotype was seen more than once but under ten times. The chain combines TRBV4-1 with TRBJ1-1; TRBD1 matches at 9 bases. The length of the CDR3 is 18 residues. Looked up from germline, CDR1 is MGHRA and CDR2 is YSYEKL. V was pared by 4 bases and J by 1 base, with 13 bases of the junction left unmatched. The CDR3 DNA follows: TGCGCCAGCAGCCCCATCACCGGACAGGGGTTTCGGAACACTGAAGCTTTCTTT. This codes for CASSPITGQGFRNTEAFF.

This clonotype was picked up many times. The chain links TRBV20-1 to TRBJ1-2; D is uncertain. CDR1 is DFQATT and CDR2 is SNEGSKA in the germline V gene (reference sequence). The ends were cut back, 4 bases at V and 5 bases at J, with 11 bases in the middle. The CDR3 loop spans 12 amino acids. The CDR3 coding sequence is TGCAGTGCTACGGGTCAGCGGTATGGCTACACCTTC. It codes for CSATGQRYGYTF.

This clonotype was detected a few times. The chain has TRBV7-9 and TRBJ2-2, with a tentative D call TRBD2 (5 bases). CDR1 is SEHNR and CDR2 is FQNEAQ in the germline V gene (reference sequence). This CDR3 is 16 amino acids long. V lost 7 bases, J lost 2 bases, and 17 bases lay in between. The CDR3 region has the DNA TGTGCCAGCACACCCACTGGAGGACTCAACACCGGGGAGCTGTTTTTT. This gives the protein CASTPTGGLNTGELFF.

V is TRBV2 and J is TRBJ2-5; D may be TRBD1 (5 bases). This CDR3 spans 14 amino acids. Germline CDR1 SNHLY, CDR2 FYNNEI. Trimming shortened V by 6 bases and J by 6 bases, and 17 bases separated the two germline ends. CDR3 nucleotide sequence: TGTGCCAGCAGAACGACAACAGGTCAAAAGACCCAGTACTTC. Its protein is CASRTTTGQKTQYF.

The rearrangement joins TRBV7-9 to TRBJ2-1; D unclear. Germline V gene sequence: CDR1 SEHNR, CDR2 FQNEAQ (reference sequence). The V and J ends lost 5 bases and 9 bases respectively, with 14 bases between them. CDR3 size: 13 residues. DNA for the CDR3: TGTGCCAGCAGCCAATTAGAGTTTGGTGAGCAGTTCTTC. It specifies CASSQLEFGEQFF.

The V and J genes are TRBV6-4 and TRBJ2-1; TRBD1 is a possible D gene (5 bases). The CDR3 contains 13 residues. V was cut by 4 bases and J by 8 bases, with 12 bases left in between. Germline CDR1 is MRHNA and CDR2 is SNTAGT. The CDR3 DNA reads as TGTGCCAGCAGTGTCCAGGGTGTCGATGAGCAGTTCTTC. This encodes CASSVQGVDEQFF.

The rearrangement uses TRBV10-3 and TRBJ2-7; D not resolved. The CDR3 totals 14 residues. Germline CDR1 reads ENHRY; CDR2 reads SYGVKD. Trimming took 3 bases from V and 1 from J, leaving 10 bases between them. CDR3 loop: CAISELETSYEQYF. The CDR3 DNA reads as TGTGCCATCAGTGAACTGGAGACTTCCTACGAGCAGTACTTC.

This chain uses TRBV20-1 with TRBJ1-1, with a weak D call TRBD1 (6 bases). Per the germline V gene, CDR1 is DFQATT and CDR2 is SNEGSKA (reference sequence). This CDR3 contains 13 residues. V was pared by 6 bases and J by 0 bases, with 11 bases between. The CDR3 sequence: CSARDTLNTEAFF. The CDR3, as DNA: TGCAGTGCCCGGGACACCTTGAACACTGAAGCTTTCTTT.

As regards this clonotype: This could be a read error, since a much larger clone is one nucleotide away. CDR3: CASSHLAGAYNEQLF. The CDR3 DNA reads TGCGCCAGCAGCCACCTAGCGGGGGCCTACAATGAGCAGCTCTTC. The rearrangement uses TRBV5-1 and TRBJ2-1; TRBD2 agrees at 10 bases. Germline V gene sequence: CDR1 SGHRS, CDR2 YFSETQ. CDR3 size: 15 residues.

This clonotype has at least ten counts. V usage is TRBV28 and J usage is TRBJ1-1, with a tentative D call TRBD1 (5 bases). V was pared by 2 bases and J by 8 bases, with 12 bases between. Germline CDR1 reads MDHEN; CDR2 reads SYDVKM. CDR3 size: 13 residues. CDR3 nucleotide sequence: TGTGCCAGCAGTTTAATGGGGGTCAGGGAAGCTTTCTTT. Encoded protein: CASSLMGVREAFF.

This rearrangement joins TRBV6-2 or TRBV6-3 to TRBJ2-7, with a tentative D call TRBD1 (5 bases). The CDR3 contains 16 residues. Germline values: CDR1 MNHEY, CDR2 SVGEGT. Trimming left V 0 bases short and J 0 bases short, with 12 bases between. In DNA form, the CDR3 reads TGTGCCAGCAGTTACTCCGCGACAGACCTCTCCTACGAGCAGTACTTC. Translation gives CASSYSATDLSYEQYF.

Only a few counts were recorded for this clonotype. The gene calls are TRBV20-1 and TRBJ2-3; D is uncertain. V gave up 5 bases and J gave up 1 base, with 10 bases separating them. CDR1 is DFQATT, CDR2 SNEGSKA, per germline (reference sequence). This CDR3 has 13 residues. DNA for the CDR3: TGCAGTGCTTCGGCAGGAGGCACAGATACGCAGTATTTT. Its translation: CSASAGGTDTQYF.

V usage is TRBV28 and J usage is TRBJ2-5; the D gene is possibly TRBD2 (5 bases). The CDR3 spans 12 residues. Germline loops: CDR1 MDHEN, CDR2 SYDVKM. V shed 2 bases and J shed 11 bases, with 12 bases lying between them. The CDR3 loop is CASSLGDRGQYF. Written as DNA, the CDR3 is TGTGCCAGCAGTTTAGGGGATCGGGGTCAGTACTTC. Together with reference TRBV28 and TRBJ2-5, the CDR3 gives the full variable domain: DVKVTQSSRYLVKRTGEKVFLECVQDMDHENMFWYRQDPGLGLRLIYFSYDVKMKEKGDIPEGYSVSREKKERFSLILESASTNQTSMYLCASSLGDRGQYFGPGTRLLVL.

The rearrangement uses TRBV4-2 and TRBJ1-1, with 8 positions matching TRBD1. V lost 1 base, J lost 0 bases, and 10 bases stayed unmatched. CDR3 length: 18 residues. Germline lookup yields CDR1 LGHNA and CDR2 YNFKEQ. Written as DNA, the CDR3 is TGTGCCAGCAGCCAAGCACGGGACAGGTCGATCGTGAACACTGAAGCTTTCTTT. Protein: CASSQARDRSIVNTEAFF.

V gene TRBV20-1 combines with J gene TRBJ2-1, with D possibly being TRBD2 (5 bases). V lost 1 base and J lost 0, with 7 bases in between. The germline gives CDR1 DFQATT, CDR2 SNEGSKA (reference sequence). The CDR3 runs to 14 residues. Here the CDR3 DNA reads TGCAGTGCTAGAGGACTATCCTCCTACAATGAGCAGTTCTTC. It encodes CSARGLSSYNEQFF.

This chain uses TRBV7-9 with TRBJ2-5; 9 bases align to TRBD2. The CDR3 sequence is 16 residues long. V lost 5 bases to trimming and J lost 1 base; unmatched junction nucleotides: 8. CDR1 SEHNR and CDR2 FQNEAQ come from the germline V gene (reference sequence). CDR3 in amino acids: CASSPKAGLAQETQYF. Written as DNA, the CDR3 is TGTGCCAGCAGCCCGAAGGCGGGACTAGCCCAAGAGACCCAGTACTTC.

This clonotype appeared a few times. V gene TRBV4-1 combines with J gene TRBJ1-2; D ambiguous. CDR3 length: 17 amino acids. Germline CDR1 is MGHRA and CDR2 is YSYEKL. The V and J ends lost 0 bases and 2 bases respectively, with 16 bases between them. The CDR3 loop reads CASSQDYWADANYGYTF. For the CDR3, the DNA is TGCGCCAGCAGCCAAGATTACTGGGCAGACGCGAACTATGGCTACACCTTC.

Only a few counts were recorded for this clonotype. The rearrangement links TRBV20-1 to TRBJ2-2; D gene unclear. Deletions cut 0 bases from V and 6 bases from J, with 14 bases between. The CDR3 spans 15 residues. The V gene's germline CDR1 is DFQATT and CDR2 SNEGSKA (reference sequence). Written as DNA, the CDR3 is TGCAGTGCTAGAGATCTAGACTCAAAACCCGGGGAGCTGTTTTTT. Amino acids: CSARDLDSKPGELFF.